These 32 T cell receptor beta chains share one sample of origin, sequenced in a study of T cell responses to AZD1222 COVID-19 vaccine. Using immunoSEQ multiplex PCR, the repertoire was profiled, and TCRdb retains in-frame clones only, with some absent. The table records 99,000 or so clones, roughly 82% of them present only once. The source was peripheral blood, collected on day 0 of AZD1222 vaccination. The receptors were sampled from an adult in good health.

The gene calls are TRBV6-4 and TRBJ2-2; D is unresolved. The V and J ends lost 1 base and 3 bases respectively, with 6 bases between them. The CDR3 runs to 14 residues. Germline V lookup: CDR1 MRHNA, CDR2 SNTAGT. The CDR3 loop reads CASSDYLYTGELFF. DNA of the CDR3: TGTGCCAGCAGTGACTACCTCTACACCGGGGAGCTGTTTTTT.

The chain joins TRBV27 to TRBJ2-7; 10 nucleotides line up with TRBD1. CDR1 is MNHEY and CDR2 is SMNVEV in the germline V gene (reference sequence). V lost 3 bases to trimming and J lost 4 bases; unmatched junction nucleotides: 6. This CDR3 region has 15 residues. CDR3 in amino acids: CASSLGQGFRYEQYF. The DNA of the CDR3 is TGTGCCAGCAGTTTGGGACAGGGGTTCCGATACGAGCAGTACTTC.

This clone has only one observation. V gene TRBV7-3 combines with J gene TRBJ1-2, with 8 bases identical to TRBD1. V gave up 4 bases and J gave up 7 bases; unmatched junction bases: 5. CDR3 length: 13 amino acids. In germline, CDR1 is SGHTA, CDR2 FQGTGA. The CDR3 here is CASSWDRRAGYTF. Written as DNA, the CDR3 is TGTGCCAGCAGCTGGGACAGGCGGGCTGGCTACACCTTC.

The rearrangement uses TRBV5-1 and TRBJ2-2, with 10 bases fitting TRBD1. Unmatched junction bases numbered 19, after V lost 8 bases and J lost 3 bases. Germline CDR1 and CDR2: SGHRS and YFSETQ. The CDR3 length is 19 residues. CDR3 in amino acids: CARKRNLGTGAEDTGELFF. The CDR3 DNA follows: TGCGCCAGAAAACGGAATCTTGGGACAGGGGCAGAGGACACCGGGGAGCTGTTTTTT.

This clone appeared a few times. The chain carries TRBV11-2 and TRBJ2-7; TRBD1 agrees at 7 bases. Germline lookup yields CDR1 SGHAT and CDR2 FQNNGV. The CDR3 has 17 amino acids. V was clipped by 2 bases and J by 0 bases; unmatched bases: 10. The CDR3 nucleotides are TGTGCCAGCAGCTTATGGGCCCCGGACAGGTTCTCCTACGAGCAGTACTTC. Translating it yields CASSLWAPDRFSYEQYF.

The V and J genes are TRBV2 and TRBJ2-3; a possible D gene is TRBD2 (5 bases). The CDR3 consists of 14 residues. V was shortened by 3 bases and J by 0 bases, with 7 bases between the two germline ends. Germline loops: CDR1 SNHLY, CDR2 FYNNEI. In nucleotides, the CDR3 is TGTGCCAGCAGTGAGAGCGGAAGCACAGATACGCAGTATTTT. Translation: CASSESGSTDTQYF.

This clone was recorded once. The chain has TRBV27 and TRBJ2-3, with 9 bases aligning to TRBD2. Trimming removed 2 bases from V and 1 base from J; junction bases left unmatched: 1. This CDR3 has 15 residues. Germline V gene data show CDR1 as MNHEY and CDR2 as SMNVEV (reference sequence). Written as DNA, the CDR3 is TGTGCCAGCAGTTTAGCGGGGGGGCGCACAGATACGCAGTATTTT. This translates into CASSLAGGRTDTQYF.

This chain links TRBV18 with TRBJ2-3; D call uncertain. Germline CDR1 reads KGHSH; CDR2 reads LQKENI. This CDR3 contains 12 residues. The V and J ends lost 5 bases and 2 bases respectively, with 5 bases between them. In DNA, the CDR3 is TGTGCCAGCTCATCATCCACAGATACGCAGTATTTT. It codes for CASSSSTDTQYF. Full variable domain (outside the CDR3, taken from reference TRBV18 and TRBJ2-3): NAGVMQNPRHLVRRRGQEARLRCSPMKGHSHVYWYRQLPEEGLKFMVYLQKENIIDESGMPKERFSAEFPKEGPSILRIQQVVRGDSAAYFCASSSSTDTQYFGPGTRLTVL.

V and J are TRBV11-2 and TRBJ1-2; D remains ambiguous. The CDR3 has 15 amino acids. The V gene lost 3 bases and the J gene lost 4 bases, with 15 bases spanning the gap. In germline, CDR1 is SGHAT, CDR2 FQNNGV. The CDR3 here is CASSFSADATYGYTF. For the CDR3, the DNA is TGTGCCAGCAGCTTTTCGGCAGACGCTACCTATGGCTACACCTTC.

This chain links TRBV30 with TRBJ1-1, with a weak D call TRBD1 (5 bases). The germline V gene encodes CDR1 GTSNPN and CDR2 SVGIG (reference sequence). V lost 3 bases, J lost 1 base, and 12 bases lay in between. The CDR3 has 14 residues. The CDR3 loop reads CAWRGRGSNTEAFF. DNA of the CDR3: TGTGCCTGGAGAGGTCGGGGCTCGAACACTGAAGCTTTCTTT.

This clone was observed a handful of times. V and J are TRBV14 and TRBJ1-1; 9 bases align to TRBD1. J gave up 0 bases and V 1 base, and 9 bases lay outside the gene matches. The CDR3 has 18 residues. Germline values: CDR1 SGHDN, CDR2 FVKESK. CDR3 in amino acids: CASSQVLGTGTMNTEAFF. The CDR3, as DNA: TGTGCCAGCAGCCAAGTTTTAGGGACAGGGACCATGAACACTGAAGCTTTCTTT.

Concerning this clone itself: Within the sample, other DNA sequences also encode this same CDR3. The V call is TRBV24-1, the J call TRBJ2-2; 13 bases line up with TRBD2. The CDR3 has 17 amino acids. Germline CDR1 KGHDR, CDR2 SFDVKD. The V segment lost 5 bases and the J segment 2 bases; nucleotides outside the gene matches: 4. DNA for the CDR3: TGTGCCACCAGTGGGACTAGCGGGGGCCCCAACACCGGGGAGCTGTTTTTT. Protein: CATSGTSGGPNTGELFF.

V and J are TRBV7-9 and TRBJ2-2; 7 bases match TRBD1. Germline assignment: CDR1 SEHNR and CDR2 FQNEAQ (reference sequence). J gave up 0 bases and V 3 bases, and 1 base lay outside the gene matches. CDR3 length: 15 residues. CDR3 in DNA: TGTGCCAGCAGCTTCGACAGGGCGAACACCGGGGAGCTGTTTTTT. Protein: CASSFDRANTGELFF.

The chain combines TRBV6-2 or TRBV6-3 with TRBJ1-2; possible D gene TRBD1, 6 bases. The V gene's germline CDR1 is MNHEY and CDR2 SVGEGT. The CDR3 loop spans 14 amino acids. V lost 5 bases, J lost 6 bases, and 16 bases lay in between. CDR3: CASSQRITGNGYTF. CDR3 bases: TGTGCCAGCAGTCAGCGCATTACAGGGAATGGCTACACCTTC.

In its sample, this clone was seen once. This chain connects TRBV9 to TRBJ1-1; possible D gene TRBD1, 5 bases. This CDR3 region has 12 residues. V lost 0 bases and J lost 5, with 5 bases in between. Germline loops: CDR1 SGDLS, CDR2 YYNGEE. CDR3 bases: TGTGCCAGCAGCGTAGAGGGGACTGAAGCTTTCTTT. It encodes CASSVEGTEAFF. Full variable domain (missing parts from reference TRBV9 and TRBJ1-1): DSGVTQTPKHLITATGQRVTLRCSPRSGDLSVYWYQQSLDQGLQFLIQYYNGEERAKGNILERFSAQQFPDLHSELNLSSLELGDSALYFCASSVEGTEAFFGQGTRLTVV.

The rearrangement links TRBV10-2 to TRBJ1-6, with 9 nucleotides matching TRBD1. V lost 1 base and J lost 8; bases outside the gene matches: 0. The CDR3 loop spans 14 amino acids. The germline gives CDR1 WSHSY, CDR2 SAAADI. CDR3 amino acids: CASSEWTGDSPLHF. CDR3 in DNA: TGCGCCAGCAGTGAGTGGACAGGGGATTCACCCCTCCACTTT.

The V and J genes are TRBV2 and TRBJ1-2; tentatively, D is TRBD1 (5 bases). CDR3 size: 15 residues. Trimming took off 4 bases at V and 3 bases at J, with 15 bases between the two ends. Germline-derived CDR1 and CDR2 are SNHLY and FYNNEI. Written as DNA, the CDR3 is TGTGCCAGCAGTGTTGAGCAGGGCGCCTACTATGGCTACACCTTC. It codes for CASSVEQGAYYGYTF.

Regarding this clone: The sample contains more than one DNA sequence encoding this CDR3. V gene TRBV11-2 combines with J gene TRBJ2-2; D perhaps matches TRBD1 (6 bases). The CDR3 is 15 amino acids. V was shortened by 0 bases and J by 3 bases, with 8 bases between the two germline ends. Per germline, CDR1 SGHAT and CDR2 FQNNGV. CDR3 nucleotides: TGTGCCAGCAGCTTAGAGGGGGCCGACACCGGGGAGCTGTTTTTT. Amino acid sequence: CASSLEGADTGELFF.

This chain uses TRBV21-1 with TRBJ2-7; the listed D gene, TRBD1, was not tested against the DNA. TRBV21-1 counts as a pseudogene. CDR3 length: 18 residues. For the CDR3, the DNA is TGTGCCAGCACAAAAGGTGGAGACAGGGGCGTTAGCTCCTACGAGCAGTACTTC. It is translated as CASTKGGDRGVSSYEQYF.

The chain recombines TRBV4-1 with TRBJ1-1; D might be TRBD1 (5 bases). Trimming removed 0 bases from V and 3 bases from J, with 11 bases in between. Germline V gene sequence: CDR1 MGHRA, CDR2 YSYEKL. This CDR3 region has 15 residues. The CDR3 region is CASSQERRGDTEAFF. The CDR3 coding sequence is TGCGCCAGCAGCCAAGAGCGCCGGGGGGACACTGAAGCTTTCTTT.

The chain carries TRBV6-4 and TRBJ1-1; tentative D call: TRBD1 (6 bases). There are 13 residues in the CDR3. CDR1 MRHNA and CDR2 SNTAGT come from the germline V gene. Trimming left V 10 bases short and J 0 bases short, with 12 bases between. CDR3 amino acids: CATRGMVNTEAFF. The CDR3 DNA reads TGTGCCACGAGGGGGATGGTGAACACTGAAGCTTTCTTT.

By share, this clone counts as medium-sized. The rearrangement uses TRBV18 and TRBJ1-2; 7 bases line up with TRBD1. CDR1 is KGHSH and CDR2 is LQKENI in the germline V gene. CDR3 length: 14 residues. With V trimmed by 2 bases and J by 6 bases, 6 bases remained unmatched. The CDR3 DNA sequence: TGTGCCAGCTCACCAGGTCGACAGGGTGATGGCTACACCTTC. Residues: CASSPGRQGDGYTF.

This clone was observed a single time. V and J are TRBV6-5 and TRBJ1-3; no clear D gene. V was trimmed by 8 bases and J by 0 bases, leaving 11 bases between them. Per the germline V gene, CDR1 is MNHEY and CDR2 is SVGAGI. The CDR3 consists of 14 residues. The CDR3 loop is CASSPPGSGNTIYF. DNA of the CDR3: TGTGCCAGCTCGCCGCCCGGCTCTGGAAACACCATATATTTT.

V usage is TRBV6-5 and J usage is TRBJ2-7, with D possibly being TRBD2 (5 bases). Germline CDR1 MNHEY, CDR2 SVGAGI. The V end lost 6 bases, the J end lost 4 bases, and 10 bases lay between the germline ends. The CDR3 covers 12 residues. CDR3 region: CASSEGLYEQYF. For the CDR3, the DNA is TGTGCCAGCAGCGAGGGTTTGTACGAGCAGTACTTC.

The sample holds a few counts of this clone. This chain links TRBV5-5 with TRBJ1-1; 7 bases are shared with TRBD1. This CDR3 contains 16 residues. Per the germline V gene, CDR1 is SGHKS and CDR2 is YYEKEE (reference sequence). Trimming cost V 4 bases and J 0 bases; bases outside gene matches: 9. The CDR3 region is CASSIRTGLMNTEAFF. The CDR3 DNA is TGTGCCAGCAGCATCAGGACAGGCCTCATGAACACTGAAGCTTTCTTT. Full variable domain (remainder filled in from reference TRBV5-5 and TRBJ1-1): DAGVTQSPTHLIKTRGQQVTLRCSPISGHKSVSWYQQVLGQGPQFIFQYYEKEERGRGNFPDRFSARQFPNYSSELNVNALLLGDSALYLCASSIRTGLMNTEAFFGQGTRLTVV.

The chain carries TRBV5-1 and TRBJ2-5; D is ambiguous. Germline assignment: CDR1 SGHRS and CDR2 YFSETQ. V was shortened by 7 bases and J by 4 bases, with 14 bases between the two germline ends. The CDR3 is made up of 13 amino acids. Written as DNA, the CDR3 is TGCGCCAGCTATAACCCAGGTGGAGAGACCCAGTACTTC. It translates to CASYNPGGETQYF.

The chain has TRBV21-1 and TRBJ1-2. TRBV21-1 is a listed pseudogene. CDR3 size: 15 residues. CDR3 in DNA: TGTGCCAGCAGCAAATACACGGCTAGGGACTATGGCTACACCTTC. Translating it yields CASSKYTARDYGYTF.

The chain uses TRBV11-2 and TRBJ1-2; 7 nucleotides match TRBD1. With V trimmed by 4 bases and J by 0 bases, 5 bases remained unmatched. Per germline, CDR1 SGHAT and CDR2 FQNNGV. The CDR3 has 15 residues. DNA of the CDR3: TGTGCCAGCAGCTCGCCTGGGACAGCTAACTATGGCTACACCTTC. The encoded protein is CASSSPGTANYGYTF.

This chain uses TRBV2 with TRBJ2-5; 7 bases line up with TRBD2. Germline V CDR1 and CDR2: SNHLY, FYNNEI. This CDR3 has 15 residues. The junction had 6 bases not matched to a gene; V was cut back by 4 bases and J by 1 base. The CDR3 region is CASSVRLAVQETQYF. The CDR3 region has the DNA TGTGCCAGCAGTGTGCGACTAGCCGTCCAAGAGACCCAGTACTTC.

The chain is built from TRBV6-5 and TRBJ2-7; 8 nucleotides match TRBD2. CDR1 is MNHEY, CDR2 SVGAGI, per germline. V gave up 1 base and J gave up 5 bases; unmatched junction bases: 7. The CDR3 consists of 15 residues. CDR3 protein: CASSYLAGKVHEQYF. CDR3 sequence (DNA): TGTGCCAGCAGTTACTTAGCGGGAAAGGTCCACGAGCAGTACTTC.

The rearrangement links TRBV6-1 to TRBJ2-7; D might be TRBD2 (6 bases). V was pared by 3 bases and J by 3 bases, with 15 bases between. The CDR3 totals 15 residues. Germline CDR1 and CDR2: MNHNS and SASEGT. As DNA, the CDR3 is TGTGCCAGCAGTGATTCGGGCAAGGGACTCTACGAGCAGTACTTC. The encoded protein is CASSDSGKGLYEQYF.

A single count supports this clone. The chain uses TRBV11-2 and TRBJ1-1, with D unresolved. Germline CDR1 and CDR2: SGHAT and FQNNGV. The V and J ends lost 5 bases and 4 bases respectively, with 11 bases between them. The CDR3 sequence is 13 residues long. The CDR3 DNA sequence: TGTGCCAGCAGCCTTACAGACCCCACTGAAGCTTTCTTT. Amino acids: CASSLTDPTEAFF.